This T cell receptor (beta chain) was documented in a study of CXCR3-negative and CXCR3-positive naive CD8 T cells. About this clonotype: Antigen specificity is unknown.

Naivety in CD8+ T cells corresponded to a CD45RO-CCR7+CD27+CD95- phenotype. TRB cDNA was prepared as libraries by UMI-labeled 5' RACE. Reprocessing the 5' RACE reads, TCRdb reports a single entry for every CDR3 protein and omits DNA. The listing contains around 88,000 distinct CDR3 sequences. General study results and limits: When CXCR3-positive naive cells were set against CXCR3-negative naive cells, the former had more hydrophobic TRB CDR3s.

Looked up from germline, CDR1 is SQVTM and CDR2 is ANQGSEA. This CDR3 has 14 amino acids. The chain has TRBV29-1 and TRBJ1-1. The sequencing sample was made of naive CXCR3+ CD8+ T cells from blood. The subset here: CD45RO-CCR7+CD27+CD95- naive CD8+ T cells expressing CXCR3 (TNR3+). The receptor was derived from a human donor in good health. Some clones in this sample may be carry-over from other donors' samples. CDR3: CSVDGSSRATEAFF.